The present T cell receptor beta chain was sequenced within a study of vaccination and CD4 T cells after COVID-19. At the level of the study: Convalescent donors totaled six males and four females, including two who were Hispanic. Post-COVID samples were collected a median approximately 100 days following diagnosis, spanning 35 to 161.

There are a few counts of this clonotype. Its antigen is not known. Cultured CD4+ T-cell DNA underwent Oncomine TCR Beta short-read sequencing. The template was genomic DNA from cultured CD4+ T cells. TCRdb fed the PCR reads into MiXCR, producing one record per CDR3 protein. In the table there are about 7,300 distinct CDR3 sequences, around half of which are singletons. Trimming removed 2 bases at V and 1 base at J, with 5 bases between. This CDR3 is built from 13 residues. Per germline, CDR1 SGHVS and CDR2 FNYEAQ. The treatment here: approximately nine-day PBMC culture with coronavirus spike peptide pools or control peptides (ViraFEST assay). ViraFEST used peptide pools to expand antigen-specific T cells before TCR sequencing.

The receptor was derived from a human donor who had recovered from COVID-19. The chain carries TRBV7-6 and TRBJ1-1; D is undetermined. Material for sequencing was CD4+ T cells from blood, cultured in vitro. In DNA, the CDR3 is TGTGCCAGCAGCTTATGGGAGAACACTGAAGCTTTCTTT. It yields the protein CASSLWENTEAFF. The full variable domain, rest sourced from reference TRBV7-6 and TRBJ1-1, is GAGVSQSPRYKVTKRGQDVALRCDPISGHVSLYWYRQALGQGPEFLTYFNYEAQQDKSGLPNDRFSAERPEGSISTLTIQRTEQRDSAMYRCASSLWENTEAFFGQGTRLTVV.